Below, 32 T cell receptor beta chains from the same sample are listed, as sequenced in a study of T cells after posttransplantation cyclophosphamide. Busulfan-fludarabine conditioning, marrow transplant, and cyclophosphamide on days +3 and +4 were administered. Assay used: immunoSEQ multiplex PCR; TCRdb lists only in-frame clones, some missing. The repertoire holds 15,000 to 25,000 clones, with roughly 87% as singletons. The sample was PBMCs, taken after allogeneic stem cell transplant with posttransplant cyclophosphamide. The origin of the receptors is a female patient between 35 and 55 years old who received an allogeneic stem cell transplant from a related donor, was CMV-positive, and had no GVHD. Some T cells may be transferred from the graft donor.

The chain links TRBV28 to TRBJ2-7; the match to TRBD1 covers 8 bases. This CDR3 comprises 16 residues. The trim removed 5 bases at V and 3 bases at J, leaving 12 bases unmatched. Germline V gene data show CDR1 as MDHEN and CDR2 as SYDVKM. CDR3 nucleotide sequence: TGTGCCAGCAGTCCGACAGGGGCGCCCCGTTTCTACGAGCAGTACTTC. This codes for CASSPTGAPRFYEQYF.

This chain uses TRBV6-1 with TRBJ2-1; 7 nucleotides match TRBD2. The germline V gene encodes CDR1 MNHNS and CDR2 SASEGT. The junction had 7 bases not matched to a gene; V was cut back by 3 bases and J by 2 bases. The CDR3 extends over 16 amino acids. CDR3 nucleotides: TGTGCCAGCAGTGAGCTGACTAGCCAAGCCTACAATGAGCAGTTCTTC. It is translated as CASSELTSQAYNEQFF.

This clone was counted a few times. The genes are TRBV18 and TRBJ2-2; D ambiguous. This CDR3 comprises 16 residues. From germline, CDR1 is KGHSH and CDR2 LQKENI. Trimming stripped 0 bases from V and 4 bases from J, with 12 bases between. In DNA, the CDR3 is TGTGCCAGCTCACCACCGGCAGCAGCGACCACCGGGGAGCTGTTTTTT. It encodes CASSPPAAATTGELFF.

This chain joins TRBV2 and TRBJ2-1; 11 positions match TRBD2. V dropped 0 bases and J dropped 9; count of bases not matched to a gene: 13. The germline gives CDR1 SNHLY, CDR2 FYNNEI. The CDR3 sequence is 18 residues long. CDR3 DNA: TGTGCCAGCAGTGAAGCCCCCCTTGGTAGCGGGAGGGCCACTGAGCAGTTCTTC. Amino acid sequence: CASSEAPLGSGRATEQFF. Full variable domain (outside the CDR3, taken from reference TRBV2 and TRBJ2-1): EPEVTQTPSHQVTQMGQEVILRCVPISNHLYFYWYRQILGQKVEFLVSFYNNEISEKSEIFDDQFSVERPDGSNFTLKIRSTKLEDSAMYFCASSEAPLGSGRATEQFFGPGTRLTVL.

V gene TRBV7-9 combines with J gene TRBJ1-2; a weak D match, TRBD1 (6 bases). Germline V gives CDR1 SEHNR, CDR2 FQNEAQ (reference sequence). The V end was cut by 4 bases, the J end by 8 bases, with 17 bases between. This CDR3 spans 14 amino acids. For the CDR3, the DNA is TGTGCCAGCAGCTCCCTCGGGGGGCGGTGGGGCTACACCTTC. The encoded protein is CASSSLGGRWGYTF.

The chain couples TRBV30 to TRBJ1-2; D unresolved. V dropped 0 bases and J dropped 4 bases, with 12 bases sitting between them. Germline V lookup: CDR1 GTSNPN, CDR2 SVGIG (reference sequence). CDR3 size: 14 residues. CDR3 nucleotide sequence: TGTGCCTGGAGTGTACGTAGAGGCGGCTATGGCTACACCTTC. Translated, it gives CAWSVRRGGYGYTF.

The chain links TRBV29-1 to TRBJ1-2, with D possibly matching TRBD1 (6 bases). The germline V and J ends were trimmed by 4 bases and 1 base, with 10 bases remaining between them. There are 13 residues in the CDR3. From germline, CDR1 is SQVTM and CDR2 ANQGSEA. This CDR3 is CSVGDTSNYGYTF. The CDR3 DNA reads TGCAGCGTTGGGGACACGAGTAACTATGGCTACACCTTC.

This clone was recorded a few times. CDR3 sequence (DNA): TGTGCCAGCAGGGACAGGGGAGGCGGCACTGAAGCTTTCTTT. As protein: CASRDRGGGTEAFF. The chain is built from TRBV28 and TRBJ1-1, with TRBD1 matching 9 bases. The CDR3 is 14 residues long. The V segment lost 6 bases and the J segment 4 bases; nucleotides outside the gene matches: 6. Germline V gene data show CDR1 as MDHEN and CDR2 as SYDVKM.

The gene calls are TRBV11-2 and TRBJ1-3, with 9 bases matching TRBD1. Germline lookup yields CDR1 SGHAT and CDR2 FQNNGV. Losses at the gene ends were 5 bases for V and 3 bases for J; bases not matched to a gene: 11. CDR3 length: 17 amino acids. The CDR3 reads CASSPPGTGRFGNTIYF. The DNA of the CDR3 is TGTGCCAGCAGCCCACCTGGGACAGGGCGCTTTGGAAACACCATATATTTT.

In its sample, this clone was seen once. J is TRBJ2-7 and V is TRBV6-5; 13 bases match TRBD2. The CDR3 extends over 15 amino acids. Trimming cost V 4 bases and J 4 bases; bases outside gene matches: 4. Germline values: CDR1 MNHEY, CDR2 SVGAGI. The CDR3 region has the DNA TGTGCCAGCAGTTCGCAACTAGCGGGAGGGTACGAGCAGTACTTC. Protein product: CASSSQLAGGYEQYF.

The chain has TRBV30 and TRBJ1-1; 7 positions agree with TRBD1. The CDR3 has 13 residues. V trimming: 4 bases; J trimming: 1 base; junction bases outside the gene matches: 3. Germline CDR1 is GTSNPN and CDR2 is SVGIG (reference sequence). The CDR3 reads CAWKGQRNTEAFF. The CDR3 coding sequence is TGTGCCTGGAAGGGACAGAGGAACACTGAAGCTTTCTTT.

The chain joins TRBV7-6 to TRBJ2-1; D unresolved. The CDR3 contains 16 residues. Germline lookup yields CDR1 SGHVS and CDR2 FNYEAQ. V lost 1 base to trimming and J lost 3 bases, with 13 bases between them. Written as DNA, the CDR3 is TGTGCCAGCAGCTTAGATTGGAGCGAATTCTACAATGAGCAGTTCTTC. Encoded protein: CASSLDWSEFYNEQFF.

The chain links TRBV6-6 to TRBJ1-5, with a possible D match to TRBD1 (6 bases). With 6 bases removed from V and 0 bases from J, the gap between germline ends came to 12 bases. Germline V gene sequence: CDR1 MNHNY, CDR2 SVGAGI (reference sequence). The CDR3 extends over 15 amino acids. CDR3: CASRADSYSNQPQHF. CDR3 nucleotide sequence: TGTGCCAGCAGAGCGGACAGCTATAGCAATCAGCCCCAGCATTTT.

The genes are TRBV28 and TRBJ2-5; the match to TRBD1 covers 7 bases. Germline-derived CDR1 and CDR2 are MDHEN and SYDVKM. CDR3 length: 19 amino acids. Trimming cost V 3 bases and J 7 bases; bases outside gene matches: 23. Here the CDR3 DNA reads TGTGCCAGCAGTTTTGACTTTTCAGAGGGAACAGGGGCTAAGGGGACCCAGTACTTC. This codes for CASSFDFSEGTGAKGTQYF.

This chain joins TRBV29-1 and TRBJ1-1; no reliable D call. The CDR3 sequence is 11 residues long. Germline CDR1 is SQVTM and CDR2 is ANQGSEA. V lost 4 bases and J lost 1, with 4 bases in between. Here the CDR3 DNA reads TGCAGCGTTGGTCGGAACACTGAAGCTTTCTTT. It yields the protein CSVGRNTEAFF.

This sequence joins TRBV2 and TRBJ1-1; D is perhaps TRBD1 (5 bases). V was clipped by 7 bases and J by 4 bases, with 13 bases between them. Germline V gives CDR1 SNHLY, CDR2 FYNNEI. The CDR3 extends over 13 amino acids. The CDR3 protein is CASKRGLVTEAFF. In DNA form, the CDR3 reads TGTGCCAGCAAGAGGGGACTGGTCACTGAAGCTTTCTTT. Together with reference TRBV2 and TRBJ1-1, the CDR3 gives the full variable domain: EPEVTQTPSHQVTQMGQEVILRCVPISNHLYFYWYRQILGQKVEFLVSFYNNEISEKSEIFDDQFSVERPDGSNFTLKIRSTKLEDSAMYFCASKRGLVTEAFFGQGTRLTVV.

The rearrangement uses TRBV5-4 and TRBJ1-1; 9 bases align to TRBD1. The CDR3 consists of 15 residues. Germline V gene lookup returns CDR1 SGHNT and CDR2 YYREEE (reference sequence). Trimming cost V 0 bases and J 5 bases; bases outside gene matches: 5. The CDR3 coding sequence is TGTGCCAGCAGCTTGGCACAGGGGGCGCGGACTGAAGCTTTCTTT. Protein sequence: CASSLAQGARTEAFF.

The chain is built from TRBV2 and TRBJ2-7, with D possibly being TRBD2 (6 bases). The V end lost 6 bases, the J end lost 2 bases, and 11 bases lay between the germline ends. The CDR3 runs 13 residues. CDR1 is SNHLY, CDR2 FYNNEI, per germline. The CDR3 nucleotides are TGTGCCAGCAGATTAGCGGAGACCTACGAGCAGTACTTC. It codes for CASRLAETYEQYF.

V and J are TRBV29-1 and TRBJ2-3, with D unclear. CDR3 length: 11 residues. CDR1 and CDR2 from the germline V gene are SQVTM and ANQGSEA. The ends were cut back, 4 bases at V and 0 bases at J, with 2 bases in the middle. CDR3 bases: TGCAGCGTTGTAAGCACAGATACGCAGTATTTT. It yields the protein CSVVSTDTQYF.

The chain uses TRBV30 and TRBJ2-3; TRBD2 matches 12 bases. The V gene's germline CDR1 is GTSNPN and CDR2 SVGIG (reference sequence). Trimming at V came to 2 bases and at J to 6 bases, leaving 15 bases not matched to a gene. The CDR3 consists of 18 residues. The CDR3 nucleotides read TGTGCCTGGAGTACCCTCGTGAGGACTAGCGGGGCCAGGGATACGCAGTATTTT. The encoded protein is CAWSTLVRTSGARDTQYF.

This clone counts as medium-sized. The rearrangement links TRBV7-9 to TRBJ1-4, with D possibly TRBD1 on 5 matching bases. The CDR3 is 12 amino acids. Germline V CDR1 and CDR2: SEHNR, FQNEAQ (reference sequence). V was shortened by 4 bases and J by 14 bases, with 14 bases between the two germline ends. Here the CDR3 reads CASSSAGVTLFF. CDR3 nucleotides: TGTGCCAGCAGCTCCGCGGGGGTGACTCTGTTTTTT.

This clone was counted once. The V gene is TRBV11-2, the J gene TRBJ2-7, with 9 bases identical to TRBD1. CDR3 size: 13 residues. Germline V gene lookup returns CDR1 SGHAT and CDR2 FQNNGV. J lost 5 bases, V lost 5 bases, and 4 bases had no gene match. DNA for the CDR3: TGTGCCAGCAGCGGGGACAGGGCTAACGAGCAGTACTTC. Amino acids: CASSGDRANEQYF.

The V and J genes are TRBV4-1 and TRBJ2-6; maybe TRBD1 (5 bases). Trimming stripped 1 base from V and 0 bases from J, with 13 bases between. Germline V gene lookup returns CDR1 MGHRA and CDR2 YSYEKL. The CDR3 totals 18 residues. The CDR3 sequence is CASSQVDMGLSGANVLTF. The CDR3 DNA reads TGCGCCAGCAGCCAAGTCGACATGGGGCTCTCTGGGGCCAACGTCCTGACTTTC.

This rearrangement joins TRBV10-3 to TRBJ2-1, with 8 bases identical to TRBD1. The CDR3 runs to 17 residues. The germline V gene encodes CDR1 ENHRY and CDR2 SYGVKD. Trimming took 0 bases from V and 2 from J; bases not matched to a gene: 6. CDR3 residues: CAISESLGQGPYNEQFF. Here the CDR3 DNA reads TGTGCCATCAGTGAGTCCCTTGGACAGGGACCCTACAATGAGCAGTTCTTC.

CDR3 sequence: CASSLAPAGGETQYF. CDR3 nucleotides: TGTGCCAGCAGCTTGGCCCCAGCGGGAGGTGAGACCCAGTACTTC. The chain couples TRBV5-5 to TRBJ2-5; the match to TRBD2 covers 9 bases. The CDR3 is made up of 15 amino acids. Germline assignment: CDR1 SGHKS and CDR2 YYEKEE (reference sequence). Trimming took 0 bases from V and 5 from J; bases not matched to a gene: 5.

The gene calls are TRBV29-1 and TRBJ2-2, with D perhaps TRBD2 (5 bases). CDR3 length: 12 residues. The V end lost 8 bases, the J end lost 5 bases, and 12 bases lay between the germline ends. CDR1 and CDR2 (germline): SQVTM, ANQGSEA. The CDR3 spells CSSWTHTGELFF. In DNA form, the CDR3 reads TGCAGCTCCTGGACTCATACCGGGGAGCTGTTTTTT.

This clone appeared a few times. The rearrangement links TRBV6-5 to TRBJ2-7; 7 positions match TRBD1. Germline-derived CDR1 and CDR2 are MNHEY and SVGAGI. V lost 4 bases to trimming and J lost 6 bases; unmatched junction nucleotides: 3. This CDR3 has 12 amino acids. In DNA form, the CDR3 reads TGTGCCAGCAGTTTACAGGGGCTCGAGCAGTACTTC. Translation gives CASSLQGLEQYF.

The chain uses TRBV5-6 and TRBJ1-1; a weak D match, TRBD1 (6 bases). The V end lost 4 bases, the J end lost 3 bases, and 13 bases lay between the germline ends. CDR1 is SGHDT and CDR2 is YYEEEE in the germline V gene. The CDR3 length is 14 residues. CDR3 loop: CASSTYRVDTEAFF. The CDR3 coding sequence is TGTGCCAGCAGCACATACAGGGTCGACACTGAAGCTTTCTTT.

With respect to this clone: An end of the junction does not agree with germline; a read error may underlie this. The J gene is TRBJ2-7, the V gene TRBV6-5; D possibly corresponds to TRBD1 (5 bases). The length of the CDR3 is 15 residues. Germline V gene lookup returns CDR1 MNHEY and CDR2 SVGAGI. The DNA for the CDR3 is TGTGCCAGCAATTACTTAGGGGCCACAATCTACGAGCAGTACTTC. This translates into CASNYLGATIYEQYF.

The rearrangement links TRBV6-1 to TRBJ1-1, with a weak D call TRBD1 (5 bases). The CDR3 consists of 14 residues. Per the germline V gene, CDR1 is MNHNS and CDR2 is SASEGT. The ends were cut back, 6 bases at V and 0 bases at J, with 11 bases in the middle. CDR3 amino acids: CASRAGTLNTEAFF. The CDR3 coding sequence is TGTGCCAGCAGGGCAGGGACTTTGAACACTGAAGCTTTCTTT.

CDR3 bases: TGTGCCAGCAGTTTCCCCAGGACAGGACCTAATCAGCCCCAGCATTTT. Amino acids: CASSFPRTGPNQPQHF. V usage is TRBV6-6 and J usage is TRBJ1-5; TRBD1 matches 7 bases. The V and J ends lost 4 bases and 4 bases, in that order; junction bases with no gene match: 10. The CDR3 is made up of 16 amino acids. Germline V gives CDR1 MNHNY, CDR2 SVGAGI (reference sequence).

CDR3 loop: CASSPLDRGLSGANVLTF. CDR3 bases: TGTGCCAGCAGCCCGCTGGACAGGGGGCTGTCTGGGGCCAACGTCCTGACTTTC. The chain combines TRBV7-3 with TRBJ2-6, with 11 bases lining up with TRBD1. J was trimmed by 1 base and V by 5 bases; bases with no gene match: 7. Germline assignment: CDR1 SGHTA and CDR2 FQGTGA. The length of the CDR3 is 18 residues. Combining the CDR3 with reference TRBV7-3 and TRBJ2-6 gives the whole variable domain GAGVSQTPSNKVTEKGKYVELRCDPISGHTALYWYRQSLGQGPEFLIYFQGTGAADDSGLPNDRFFAVRPEGSVSTLKIQRTERGDSAVYLCASSPLDRGLSGANVLTFGAGSRLTVL.